Shown below are 4 T cell receptor beta chains from a single sample sequenced in a study of neurological immune-mediated disorders. Time point specified: longitudinal time-point 2. TCRdb reprocessed the 5' RACE reads with MiXCR, giving one entry per CDR3 protein. Of 81,000 or so distinct CDR3 sequences listed, under 15% are singletons. Sequenced input: PBMCs. The receptors were sampled from a female donor with HTLV-1-associated myelopathy (HAM/TSP).

This clonotype was seen at least ten times. The chain combines TRBV20-1 with TRBJ1-1; no definite D call. In germline, CDR1 is DFQATT, CDR2 SNEGSKA (reference sequence). Between the trimmed V and J ends, which lost 5 bases and 8 bases, there was a span of 18 bases. This CDR3 comprises 13 residues. CDR3: CSAPPGSFREAFF. CDR3 sequence (DNA): TGCAGTGCTCCCCCGGGCAGCTTTAGGGAAGCTTTCTTT.

The chain carries TRBV5-1 and TRBJ1-2; D is unresolved. There are 14 residues in the CDR3. Germline V gene data show CDR1 as SGHRS and CDR2 as YFSETQ. V lost 4 bases to trimming and J lost 2 bases, with 12 bases between them. DNA for the CDR3: TGCGCCAGCAGCCCGCATCAGACAAACTATGGCTACACCTTC. It translates to CASSPHQTNYGYTF.

This clonotype was seen ten or more times. The CDR3 protein is CASSTGTGEPQHF. For the CDR3, the DNA is TGCGCCAGCAGCACCGGGACAGGGGAGCCCCAGCATTTT. The chain uses TRBV5-1 and TRBJ1-5; 10 bases match TRBD1. J was trimmed by 8 bases and V by 4 bases; bases with no gene match: 3. The CDR3 extends over 13 amino acids. Germline values: CDR1 SGHRS, CDR2 YFSETQ.

This clonotype turned up a few times. This clone may be a read error of a much larger clone one base away. This chain joins TRBV28 and TRBJ1-5; TRBD1 is a possible D gene (5 bases). CDR1 and CDR2 (germline): MDHEN, SYDVKM. This CDR3 has 15 residues. CDR3 sequence: CANSQFNQGNQPQHF. The CDR3 coding sequence is TGTGCCAACAGTCAGTTTAACCAGGGAAATCAGCCCCAGCATTTT.